The rows below give T cell receptor beta chains drawn from one sample of a study of T cells after yellow fever vaccination. MiXCR was run by TCRdb on the 5' RACE reads, yielding one entry per CDR3 protein. The sample lists around 160,000 distinct CDR3 sequences, 6% to 7.5% occurring once. Sequenced material: CD4+ T cells sorted from PBMCs, taken 5 to 6 days after the first yellow fever vaccination. These receptors originate from a man aged 18 to 30 who received the YFV17D yellow fever vaccine. The CDR3 runs from the conserved cysteine through the conserved F or W. The D gene is left open where the match is weak. Rows may omit the clone size; those that give it use once, few, many or a size class.

V gene	J gene	clone size	D gene	CDR3 DNA	CDR3 protein
TRBV5-1	TRBJ1-2	NA	NA	TGCGCCAGCAGCATCGTAGGGGGGTTACGTGGCTACACCTTC	CASSIVGGLRGYTF
TRBV5-1	TRBJ2-5	few	TRBD1	TGCGCCAGCAGCTCCGGGACAGGGGGAAAAGCAGAGACCCAGTACTTC	CASSSGTGGKAETQYF
TRBV29-1	TRBJ2-1	many	TRBD2	TGCAGCGTCCCCGGGACTAGCGGGACGAGCTCCTACAATGAGCAGTTCTTC	CSVPGTSGTSSYNEQFF
TRBV5-1	TRBJ1-1	many	NA	TGCGCCAGCAGCTTGGGAGGGAGGAACACTGAAGCTTTCTTT	CASSLGGRNTEAFF
TRBV12-3/TRBV12-4	TRBJ2-6	NA	NA	TGTGCCAGCAGGCCCGGCGGCTCTGGGGCCAACGTCCTGACTTTC	CASRPGGSGANVLTF
TRBV18	TRBJ2-4	NA	TRBD1	TGTGCCAGCTCACCCTTAACCGACAGGGCCCTAGCCAAAAACATTCAGTACTTC	CASSPLTDRALAKNIQYF
TRBV23-1	TRBJ2-1	many	TRBD1	TGCGCCAGCAGTCCTTGGACAGGGGGCAGAATGGGGGGTGAGCAGTTCTTC	CASSPWTGGRMGGEQFF
TRBV28	TRBJ2-3	many	NA	TGTGCCAGCAGCGAACTGCAGGGCTACACAGATACGCAGTATTTT	CASSELQGYTDTQYF
TRBV4-2	TRBJ2-1	many	TRBD2	TGTGCCAGCAGCCAAGGGACTAGCGGGGGACAGTTCTTC	CASSQGTSGGQFF
TRBV20-1	TRBJ2-1	NA	NA	TGCAGTGCTAAACTCTGGGGGGCCTACAATGAGCAGTTCTTC	CSAKLWGAYNEQFF
TRBV18	TRBJ1-3	few	NA	TGTGCCAGCTCACGTGCCCCAGGACCGATCTCTGGAAACACCATATATTTT	CASSRAPGPISGNTIYF
TRBV5-1	TRBJ1-4	few	NA	TGCGCCAGCAGCCCGATGGGGACAACTAATGAAAAACTGTTTTTT	CASSPMGTTNEKLFF
TRBV7-6	TRBJ1-2	NA	NA	TGTGCCAGCAGCCGGGGACATTTGGACTATGGCTACACCTTC	CASSRGHLDYGYTF
TRBV7-2	TRBJ1-5	many	TRBD1	TGTGCCAGCAGCGCGTGGACAGGCCTAAATCAGCCCCAGCATTTT	CASSAWTGLNQPQHF
TRBV4-2	TRBJ2-5	many	NA	TGTGCCAGCAGCCAAGCCTTGGGGCCTATGACCCAGTACTTC	CASSQALGPMTQYF
TRBV25-1	TRBJ1-1	NA	NA	TGTGCCAGCAGTGAAGCAGGCACCCTCCCTGAAGCTTTCTTT	CASSEAGTLPEAFF
TRBV19	TRBJ1-2	few	NA	TGTGCCAGTAGCCCGGGGGGACGCCATGGCTACACCTTC	CASSPGGRHGYTF
TRBV7-9	TRBJ1-1	many	TRBD1	TGTGCCAGCAGTCATGACAGGGTAACTGAAGCTTTCTTT	CASSHDRVTEAFF
TRBV6-6	TRBJ1-2	NA	NA	TGTGCCAGCAGCCTGGGACCGGGGCGGGGCTACACCTTC	CASSLGPGRGYTF
TRBV3-1	TRBJ1-1	many	TRBD1	TGTGCCAGCAGCCAAGATGGGACAGACCGGAACACTGAAGCTTTCTTT	CASSQDGTDRNTEAFF